The 7 T cell receptor beta chains reported below all come from one sample, sequenced in a study of T cell changes during pregnancy in multiple sclerosis. Repertoires were generated with immunoSEQ multiplex PCR, while TCRdb's copy carries only in-frame clones and drops some. The sample has about 40,000 clones, roughly 89% seen once; the top ten hold about 1.2%. The starting material was CD4+ T cells from peripheral blood mononuclear cells, obtained in the first trimester of pregnancy. These receptors were taken from a female donor with multiple sclerosis, enrolled in a pregnancy study.

This chain links TRBV5-1 with TRBJ1-5; a weak D match, TRBD1 (6 bases). Germline V CDR1 and CDR2: SGHRS, YFSETQ. V was clipped by 0 bases and J by 7 bases, with 14 bases between them. The CDR3 is made up of 15 amino acids. CDR3 coding DNA: TGCGCCAGCAGCTTGGATTCGGGGGGCGACCAGCCCCAGCATTTT. It specifies CASSLDSGGDQPQHF.

The chain is built from TRBV4-1 and TRBJ2-1; 8 bases map to TRBD2. Germline V gene data show CDR1 as MGHRA and CDR2 as YSYEKL. Unmatched junction bases numbered 5, after V lost 3 bases and J lost 4 bases. The CDR3 covers 15 residues. The CDR3 sequence is CASSQSGGNYNEQFF. In DNA form, the CDR3 reads TGCGCCAGCAGCCAGAGCGGGGGAAATTACAATGAGCAGTTCTTC.

The rearrangement joins TRBV28 to TRBJ1-2; 9 bases are a match to TRBD1. This CDR3 region has 14 residues. The V and J ends lost 5 bases and 2 bases, in that order; junction bases with no gene match: 3. Germline CDR1 and CDR2: MDHEN and SYDVKM. The CDR3 nucleotides are TGTGCCAGCAGTAGGGGGACAGGGAACTATGGCTACACCTTC. Protein sequence: CASSRGTGNYGYTF.

This clone was found once. The chain uses TRBV19 and TRBJ2-6, with 7 bases matching TRBD1. The V and J ends lost 5 bases and 0 bases, in that order; junction bases with no gene match: 10. The CDR3 covers 18 residues. Germline assignment: CDR1 LNHDA and CDR2 SQIVND (reference sequence). CDR3 DNA: TGTGCCAGTAGTCTCTCCGACAGGGATTTCTCTGGGGCCAACGTCCTGACTTTC. Encoded protein: CASSLSDRDFSGANVLTF.

V gene TRBV7-3 combines with J gene TRBJ2-6; D is unresolved. The CDR3 loop spans 13 amino acids. V gave up 2 bases and J gave up 4 bases, with 3 bases separating them. In germline, CDR1 is SGHTA, CDR2 FQGTGA. Written as DNA, the CDR3 is TGTGCCAGCAGCTTAGTAGGGGCCAACGTCCTGACTTTC. This encodes CASSLVGANVLTF.

The J gene is TRBJ2-1, the V gene TRBV30, with 12 bases matching TRBD2. J lost 5 bases, V lost 4 bases, and 3 bases had no gene match. Germline-derived CDR1 and CDR2 are GTSNPN and SVGIG (reference sequence). CDR3 length equals 14 residues. The CDR3 coding sequence is TGTGCCTGGAAAGGACTAGCGGGGAACAATGAGCAGTTCTTC. It specifies CAWKGLAGNNEQFF.

The chain has TRBV27 and TRBJ2-1; a weak D match, TRBD2 (6 bases). The CDR3 runs 15 residues. Germline assignment: CDR1 MNHEY and CDR2 SMNVEV (reference sequence). Trimming stripped 5 bases from V and 3 bases from J, with 14 bases between. In DNA, the CDR3 is TGTGCCAGCAGTGGGTACGGGAGTGGCTACAATGAGCAGTTCTTC. It specifies CASSGYGSGYNEQFF.